A single sample gave rise to the 17 T cell receptor beta chains below, sequenced in a study of CD8+ T cells in alopecia areata. Sequencing used cDNA as its template, made by extracting RNA and reverse transcribing it. Profiling relied on immunoSEQ multiplex PCR, and the TCRdb table lists in-frame clones only, not all of them. Of roughly 200,000 clones detected, roughly 60% appear once; the ten largest clones hold 1.7%. Sequences were derived from CD4+ T cells sorted from blood, sampled at week 0. The receptors come from a human donor with alopecia areata.

The chain carries TRBV13 and TRBJ1-1; D might be TRBD1 (6 bases). Trimming cost V 5 bases and J 2 bases, with 9 bases left between them. The CDR3 totals 13 residues. Germline values: CDR1 PRHDT, CDR2 FYEKMQ (reference sequence). The CDR3: CASSPRGNTEAFF. CDR3 bases: TGTGCCAGCAGCCCCAGGGGTAACACTGAAGCTTTCTTT.

This clone appeared a single time. The chain joins TRBV18 to TRBJ2-6; 9 bases map to TRBD1. J lost 4 bases, V lost 3 bases, and 4 bases had no gene match. The CDR3 totals 16 residues. Germline V gene data show CDR1 as KGHSH and CDR2 as LQKENI. CDR3 sequence reads: CASSPGQGLGANVLTF. The CDR3 nucleotides read TGTGCCAGCTCACCGGGACAGGGTTTAGGGGCCAACGTCCTGACTTTC.

This clone was picked up a small number of times. The sample holds other DNA sequences that translate to the same CDR3. This chain uses TRBV27 with TRBJ2-2; D gene uncertain. V lost 3 bases, J lost 0 bases, and 2 bases lay in between. Germline CDR1 MNHEY, CDR2 SMNVEV (reference sequence). This CDR3 is built from 13 residues. The CDR3 DNA follows: TGTGCCAGCAGTTTGTCGAACACCGGGGAGCTGTTTTTT. It encodes CASSLSNTGELFF.

This clone was observed a few times. The chain is built from TRBV29-1 and TRBJ2-1; D ambiguous. The CDR3 sequence is 16 residues long. The V end lost 0 bases, the J end lost 0 bases, and 12 bases lay between the germline ends. Looked up from germline, CDR1 is SQVTM and CDR2 is ANQGSEA. CDR3 region: CSVEDATSNSYNEQFF. CDR3 nucleotides: TGCAGCGTTGAAGATGCGACAAGTAACTCCTACAATGAGCAGTTCTTC.

A few counts support this clone. The rearrangement joins TRBV7-3 to TRBJ2-7; D is possibly TRBD1 (6 bases). V lost 5 bases, J lost 3 bases, and 11 bases lay in between. The CDR3 runs to 13 residues. CDR1 and CDR2 from the germline V gene are SGHTA and FQGTGA. The CDR3 region is CASSRDNNYEQYF. CDR3 in DNA: TGTGCCAGCAGCCGGGACAATAACTACGAGCAGTACTTC. The whole variable domain, remainder taken from reference TRBV7-3 and TRBJ2-7, is GAGVSQTPSNKVTEKGKYVELRCDPISGHTALYWYRQSLGQGPEFLIYFQGTGAADDSGLPNDRFFAVRPEGSVSTLKIQRTERGDSAVYLCASSRDNNYEQYFGPGTRLTVT.

The V and J genes are TRBV2 and TRBJ2-7, with a tentative D call TRBD2 (5 bases). Germline V gene data show CDR1 as SNHLY and CDR2 as FYNNEI. CDR3 length equals 15 residues. Trimming removed 1 base from V and 4 bases from J, with 14 bases in between. The CDR3 spells CASSEGESRIYEQYF. The CDR3 DNA is TGTGCCAGCAGTGAAGGGGAGTCGCGGATTTACGAGCAGTACTTC.

The gene calls are TRBV29-1 and TRBJ2-6, with unresolved D. This CDR3 comprises 16 residues. The V end was cut by 4 bases, the J end by 0 bases, with 13 bases between. Germline V gene sequence: CDR1 SQVTM, CDR2 ANQGSEA. The CDR3 sequence: CSVVFAGSSGANVLTF. The CDR3 DNA follows: TGCAGCGTTGTATTCGCCGGATCCTCTGGGGCCAACGTCCTGACTTTC.

V gene TRBV7-7 combines with J gene TRBJ2-2; TRBD1 matches 10 bases. V was clipped by 6 bases and J by 3 bases; unmatched bases: 4. The CDR3 runs to 15 residues. Germline V gene lookup returns CDR1 SSHAT and CDR2 FNYEAQ (reference sequence). CDR3 sequence (DNA): TGTGCCAGCAGAAAGGGGACAGGGGACACCGGGGAGCTGTTTTTT. It encodes CASRKGTGDTGELFF.

The chain employs TRBV2 and TRBJ1-5, with 9 bases that match TRBD1. The CDR3 covers 15 residues. V was pared by 2 bases and J by 5 bases, with 4 bases of the junction left unmatched. Per germline, CDR1 SNHLY and CDR2 FYNNEI. The CDR3 bases are TGTGCCAGCAGTGAATTGGGACAGGGATATCAGCCCCAGCATTTT. Protein sequence: CASSELGQGYQPQHF.

This clone showed up just once. The chain joins TRBV6-5 to TRBJ2-5; D might be TRBD1 or TRBD2, each matching 5 bases. The V end lost 11 bases, the J end lost 5 bases, and 12 bases lay between the germline ends. Germline V gene sequence: CDR1 MNHEY, CDR2 SVGAGI. The CDR3 has 11 residues. CDR3 nucleotide sequence: TGTGCCGCTGGGGGATACGAGACCCAGTACTTC. As protein: CAAGGYETQYF.

The CDR3 DNA sequence: TGTGCCAGCAGCTTGACAGCCGGGGAGCTGTTTTTT. Translating it yields CASSLTAGELFF. The rearrangement links TRBV11-3 to TRBJ2-2; TRBD1 is a possible D gene (5 bases). Germline V lookup: CDR1 SGHNT, CDR2 YENEEA. The CDR3 totals 12 residues. The ends were cut back, 3 bases at V and 6 bases at J, with 5 bases in the middle.

The chain couples TRBV29-1 to TRBJ2-3; D uncertain. Trimming took off 6 bases at V and 8 bases at J, with 15 bases between the two ends. Germline V gene sequence: CDR1 SQVTM, CDR2 ANQGSEA. This CDR3 is 12 amino acids long. The CDR3 DNA sequence: TGCAGCGTCAAAACTGGCCGGGCTACGCAGTATTTT. The encoded protein is CSVKTGRATQYF.

The chain has TRBV5-1 and TRBJ1-1; unclear D gene. This CDR3 contains 16 residues. V dropped 4 bases and J dropped 1 base, with 17 bases sitting between them. Per the germline V gene, CDR1 is SGHRS and CDR2 is YFSETQ. For the CDR3, the DNA is TGCGCCAGCAGCAAAAGAGAACGAACCCCGAACACTGAAGCTTTCTTT. Its protein is CASSKRERTPNTEAFF.

This clone has just a few counts. Written as DNA, the CDR3 is TGTGCCTGGAGTGTCCAGCGGGGGGGCATGGAAACGCAGTATTTT. Translating it yields CAWSVQRGGMETQYF. The chain recombines TRBV30 with TRBJ2-3, with 10 bases identical to TRBD2. Germline V gene data show CDR1 as GTSNPN and CDR2 as SVGIG (reference sequence). Germline trimming cut 0 bases from V and 9 bases from J; bases unmatched to any gene: 9. The CDR3 covers 15 residues.

The rearrangement joins TRBV29-1 to TRBJ2-7; possible D gene TRBD1, 5 bases. The CDR3 loop spans 13 amino acids. CDR1 is SQVTM, CDR2 ANQGSEA, per germline. Trimming shortened V by 4 bases and J by 3 bases, and 13 bases separated the two germline ends. The CDR3 DNA reads TGCAGCGTTGTACAGGCCTTAGGCTACGAGCAGTACTTC. It yields the protein CSVVQALGYEQYF.

The V gene is TRBV11-2, the J gene TRBJ2-3, with unresolved D. Germline CDR1 SGHAT, CDR2 FQNNGV. V was shortened by 5 bases and J by 5 bases, with 8 bases between the two germline ends. This CDR3 has 12 residues. The DNA for the CDR3 is TGTGCCAGCAGCCCACAGAGAGATACGCAGTATTTT. Its protein is CASSPQRDTQYF.

CDR3 bases: TGTGCCAGCGGACTGGGACTGGATAATTCACCCCTCCACTTT. This gives the protein CASGLGLDNSPLHF. The J gene is TRBJ1-6, the V gene TRBV2, with D possibly TRBD1 on 5 matching bases. Germline CDR1 is SNHLY and CDR2 is FYNNEI. V lost 8 bases to trimming and J lost 5 bases, with 13 bases between them. The CDR3 is 14 amino acids.